The 28 T cell receptor beta chains below were found in one sample sequenced in a study of early T cells in non-severe SARS-CoV-2 infection. TCRdb itself ran the 5' RACE reads through MiXCR, one entry per CDR3 protein. The table includes tens of thousands of distinct CDR3 sequences, 15% to 17% detected once. Material: whole blood. These receptors originate from an adult who was a healthcare worker with PCR-confirmed SARS-CoV-2 infection or an uninfected control (not recorded which).

A few counts support this clonotype. This chain joins TRBV7-2 and TRBJ1-2, with D uncertain. This CDR3 is built from 15 residues. Deletions cut 1 base from V and 0 bases from J, with 9 bases between. Per the germline V gene, CDR1 is SGHTA and CDR2 is FQGNSA. CDR3 nucleotides: TGTGCCAGCAGCTTAGAAGGATTCTCTAACTATGGCTACACCTTC. It is translated as CASSLEGFSNYGYTF.

Only a few counts were recorded for this clonotype. The chain couples TRBV20-1 to TRBJ2-7; D gene unclear. The CDR3 contains 13 residues. CDR1 and CDR2 from the germline V gene are DFQATT and SNEGSKA (reference sequence). Trimming took off 3 bases at V and 0 bases at J, with 9 bases between the two ends. In nucleotides, the CDR3 is TGCAGTGCTAGGTCACCGAGCTCCTACGAGCAGTACTTC. Its protein is CSARSPSSYEQYF.

This clonotype was picked up many times. The chain combines TRBV6-2 or TRBV6-3 with TRBJ2-5; TRBD1 might be the D (7 bases). Germline V gene lookup returns CDR1 MNHEY and CDR2 SVGEGT. V lost 7 bases and J 2 bases, leaving 17 bases between the germline ends. This CDR3 is 15 amino acids long. CDR3 protein: CASTPGGTVQETQYF. CDR3 sequence (DNA): TGTGCCAGCACCCCAGGCGGGACAGTTCAAGAGACCCAGTACTTC.

The rearrangement joins TRBV29-1 to TRBJ1-5; 7 bases map to TRBD1. The V and J ends lost 4 bases and 7 bases, in that order; junction bases with no gene match: 7. The CDR3 is made up of 13 amino acids. Germline loops: CDR1 SQVTM, CDR2 ANQGSEA. The chain's CDR3 is CSVALGTDQPQHF. The DNA of the CDR3 is TGCAGCGTTGCACTCGGGACAGACCAGCCCCAGCATTTT. Based on the CDR3 plus reference TRBV29-1 and TRBJ1-5, the full variable domain is SAVISQKPSRDICQRGTSLTIQCQVDSQVTMMFWYRQQPGQSLTLIATANQGSEATYESGFVIDKFPISRPNLTFSTLTVSNMSPEDSSIYLCSVALGTDQPQHFGDGTRLSIL.

This clonotype was recorded at least ten times. The chain recombines TRBV12-3 or TRBV12-4 with TRBJ1-5; 8 nucleotides match TRBD1. The CDR3 is 13 amino acids. Germline trimming cut 5 bases from V and 5 bases from J; bases unmatched to any gene: 2. CDR3 sequence: CASSGQGHQPQHF. The CDR3 bases are TGTGCCAGCAGTGGACAGGGCCATCAGCCCCAGCATTTT.

V and J are TRBV28 and TRBJ2-1, with D perhaps matching TRBD2 (6 bases). With 7 bases removed from V and 2 bases from J, the gap between germline ends came to 18 bases. Germline loops: CDR1 MDHEN, CDR2 SYDVKM. The CDR3 sequence is 16 residues long. CDR3 bases: TGTGCCAGCACCGGAGATTCCGGGGGTCCCTACAATGAGCAGTTCTTC. Protein product: CASTGDSGGPYNEQFF. Variable domain in full (rest from reference TRBV28 and TRBJ2-1): DVKVTQSSRYLVKRTGEKVFLECVQDMDHENMFWYRQDPGLGLRLIYFSYDVKMKEKGDIPEGYSVSREKKERFSLILESASTNQTSMYLCASTGDSGGPYNEQFFGPGTRLTVL.

This clonotype showed up just a few times. This chain links TRBV6-6 with TRBJ1-1; D not resolved. From germline, CDR1 is MNHNY and CDR2 SVGAGI (reference sequence). This CDR3 region has 13 residues. Trimming removed 5 bases from V and 1 base from J, with 8 bases in between. The CDR3 region has the DNA TGTGCCAGCAGTCAAGGCACGAACACTGAAGCTTTCTTT. This translates into CASSQGTNTEAFF.

The chain links TRBV10-2 to TRBJ1-5, with 7 bases aligning to TRBD1. J was trimmed by 4 bases and V by 4 bases; bases with no gene match: 4. The CDR3 totals 14 residues. Germline V gives CDR1 WSHSY, CDR2 SAAADI. DNA of the CDR3: TGCGCCAGCAGTGGGGGGACAGTTAATCAGCCCCAGCATTTT. Translating it yields CASSGGTVNQPQHF.

This clonotype was counted many times. This chain links TRBV2 with TRBJ2-1, with D uncertain. Trimming took 8 bases from V and 6 from J, leaving 8 bases between them. Germline CDR1 SNHLY, CDR2 FYNNEI. This CDR3 spans 11 amino acids. The CDR3 region has the DNA TGTGCCAGCTCACCTCTCAATGAGCAGTTCTTC. This gives the protein CASSPLNEQFF.

The chain carries TRBV6-1 and TRBJ2-6, with D possibly being TRBD2 (6 bases). The germline V gene encodes CDR1 MNHNS and CDR2 SASEGT. Trimming took 0 bases from V and 3 from J, leaving 18 bases between them. This CDR3 is 19 amino acids long. The CDR3 spells CASSEALYGEEFGANVLTF. The CDR3 DNA is TGTGCCAGCAGTGAAGCGCTATACGGGGAGGAATTTGGGGCCAACGTCCTGACTTTC.

This clonotype was picked up a small number of times. The chain joins TRBV7-8 to TRBJ2-5; 11 bases agree with TRBD2. The trim removed 4 bases at V and 0 bases at J, leaving 4 bases unmatched. Germline V CDR1 and CDR2: SGHVS, FQNEAQ. This CDR3 contains 16 residues. CDR3 sequence: CASSYRLAGNQETQYF. As DNA, the CDR3 is TGTGCCAGCAGCTACCGACTAGCGGGGAACCAAGAGACCCAGTACTTC.

This clonotype was picked up one time. The chain is built from TRBV7-9 and TRBJ1-2, with D possibly TRBD1 on 5 matching bases. Germline loops: CDR1 SEHNR, CDR2 FQNEAQ (reference sequence). This CDR3 contains 13 residues. V shed 1 base and J shed 6 bases, with 9 bases lying between them. CDR3 in DNA: TGTGCCAGCAGCTTAGGGGGCCCCGATGGCTACACCTTC. Translated: CASSLGGPDGYTF.

V and J are TRBV11-2 and TRBJ2-7; D is perhaps TRBD1 (6 bases). Germline loops: CDR1 SGHAT, CDR2 FQNNGV. Trimming stripped 3 bases from V and 3 bases from J, with 18 bases between. The CDR3 is 16 residues long. CDR3 in amino acids: CASSLPTGSSNYEQYF. The CDR3 coding sequence is TGTGCCAGCAGCTTGCCAACAGGGTCATCCAACTACGAGCAGTACTTC.

The chain employs TRBV9 and TRBJ1-3, with no clear D. Trimming removed 4 bases from V and 0 bases from J, with 2 bases in between. There are 12 residues in the CDR3. Germline loops: CDR1 SGDLS, CDR2 YYNGEE. The CDR3 loop is CASSNSGNTIYF. CDR3 nucleotides: TGTGCCAGCAGCAACTCTGGAAACACCATATATTTT.

The gene calls are TRBV14 and TRBJ2-7, with D perhaps assigned TRBD1 or TRBD2 (5 bases each). Trimming removed 3 bases from V and 3 bases from J, with 15 bases in between. The CDR3 contains 15 residues. The germline V gene has CDR1 SGHDN and CDR2 FVKESK. The CDR3 loop reads CASSHRGRKYYEQYF. The CDR3 DNA sequence: TGTGCCAGCAGCCATCGGGGACGTAAGTACTACGAGCAGTACTTC.

This chain joins TRBV27 and TRBJ1-2, with D possibly TRBD1 on 6 matching bases. The germline V and J ends were trimmed by 5 bases and 2 bases, with 18 bases remaining between them. From germline, CDR1 is MNHEY and CDR2 SMNVEV (reference sequence). The length of the CDR3 is 16 residues. CDR3 nucleotides: TGTGCCAGCAGTCCCAGGACAGACCGACTGAACTATGGCTACACCTTC. Translating it yields CASSPRTDRLNYGYTF.

V usage is TRBV29-1 and J usage is TRBJ2-3, with TRBD2 as a possible D gene (6 bases). Looked up from germline, CDR1 is SQVTM and CDR2 is ANQGSEA. This CDR3 spans 15 amino acids. Trimming removed 4 bases from V and 2 bases from J, with 16 bases in between. As DNA, the CDR3 is TGCAGCGTTGTTAGTCTAGCGTTTAACACAGATACGCAGTATTTT. Translated: CSVVSLAFNTDTQYF.

This clonotype was recorded only once. This rearrangement joins TRBV11-2 to TRBJ1-1; weak D call: TRBD1 (5 bases). Germline-derived CDR1 and CDR2 are SGHAT and FQNNGV. The CDR3 covers 14 residues. Trimming removed 3 bases from V and 6 bases from J, with 14 bases in between. CDR3 in amino acids: CASSFTGGRAEAFF. In DNA form, the CDR3 reads TGTGCCAGCAGCTTCACTGGGGGGAGGGCTGAAGCTTTCTTT.

The chain joins TRBV7-2 to TRBJ1-3, with no clear D. Germline CDR1 is SGHTA and CDR2 is FQGNSA. This CDR3 has 14 residues. The ends were cut back, 5 bases at V and 2 bases at J, with 10 bases in the middle. CDR3 DNA sequence: TGTGCCAGCAGCCTAACACGGCCTGGAAACACCATATATTTT. It encodes CASSLTRPGNTIYF.

This clonotype was counted a few times. This rearrangement joins TRBV18 to TRBJ1-2; D gene uncertain. This CDR3 spans 15 amino acids. The germline CDR1 and CDR2 sequences are KGHSH and LQKENI. Trimming took 1 base from V and 2 from J, leaving 11 bases between them. This chain's CDR3 is CASSPRSGENYGYTF. The CDR3 DNA is TGTGCCAGCTCACCACGGTCCGGGGAAAACTATGGCTACACCTTC.

The rearrangement joins TRBV28 to TRBJ2-7, with 9 nucleotides matching TRBD1. CDR1 and CDR2 from the germline V gene are MDHEN and SYDVKM. The CDR3 sequence is 16 residues long. Trimming at V came to 4 bases and at J to 3 bases, leaving 10 bases not matched to a gene. CDR3 sequence (DNA): TGTGCCAGCAGTTCCCTCCCGGGACAGGGATACTACGAGCAGTACTTC. Its protein is CASSSLPGQGYYEQYF.

This clonotype has a handful of counts. The DNA for the CDR3 is TGTGCCAGCAGTTTTGGGACAGGGGTTGGCTACACCTTC. Translating it yields CASSFGTGVGYTF. The chain recombines TRBV12-3 or TRBV12-4 with TRBJ1-2; 10 bases map to TRBD1. CDR3 length equals 13 residues. The J segment lost 7 bases and the V segment lost 3 bases, leaving 2 bases of the junction unmatched.

This clonotype was found a few times. This rearrangement joins TRBV11-2 to TRBJ2-5, with D unclear. CDR3 length equals 12 residues. Trimming removed 0 bases from V and 1 base from J, with 0 bases in between. Germline V gives CDR1 SGHAT, CDR2 FQNNGV. Here the CDR3 reads CASSLDQETQYF. In nucleotides, the CDR3 is TGTGCCAGCAGCTTAGACCAAGAGACCCAGTACTTC.

This clonotype was found a few times. The rearrangement links TRBV9 to TRBJ2-3; D may be TRBD2 (5 bases). Germline V lookup: CDR1 SGDLS, CDR2 YYNGEE. The ends were cut back, 2 bases at V and 8 bases at J, with 15 bases in the middle. The CDR3 extends over 14 amino acids. The CDR3 DNA reads TGTGCCAGCAGCGTCGGAGTCCCCCGGGGTACGCAGTATTTT. Protein: CASSVGVPRGTQYF.

The V gene is TRBV12-3 or TRBV12-4, the J gene TRBJ2-4; 9 bases fit TRBD2. CDR3 size: 14 residues. V lost 6 bases, J lost 8 bases, and 8 bases stayed unmatched. CDR3 in DNA: TGTGCCAGCAGCCGGACGCGGGGGGGTTACATTCAGTACTTC. This translates into CASSRTRGGYIQYF.

The J gene is TRBJ2-5, the V gene TRBV7-3; 8 bases are a match to TRBD2. Germline V gene sequence: CDR1 SGHTA, CDR2 FQGTGA. The V and J ends lost 5 bases and 6 bases, in that order; junction bases with no gene match: 14. The CDR3 is made up of 16 amino acids. The DNA of the CDR3 is TGTGCCAGCAGCCCTACACCAACTAGCGGACAAAAGACCCAGTACTTC. This gives the protein CASSPTPTSGQKTQYF.

V usage is TRBV9 and J usage is TRBJ2-1; TRBD2 might be the D (6 bases). V gave up 0 bases and J gave up 2 bases, with 9 bases separating them. Per germline, CDR1 SGDLS and CDR2 YYNGEE. The CDR3 consists of 15 residues. The CDR3 spells CASSVVSGPYNEQFF. In nucleotides, the CDR3 is TGTGCCAGCAGCGTAGTTAGCGGTCCCTACAATGAGCAGTTCTTC.

The rearrangement uses TRBV20-1 and TRBJ2-4, with D possibly being TRBD1 or TRBD2 (6 bases each). Looked up from germline, CDR1 is DFQATT and CDR2 is SNEGSKA (reference sequence). Trimming pared 0 bases from V and 0 bases from J, leaving 9 bases between. There are 15 residues in the CDR3. CDR3 coding DNA: TGCAGTGCTAGAGACGGGGGCCGAGCCAAAAACATTCAGTACTTC. Protein product: CSARDGGRAKNIQYF.